A single sample gave rise to the 20 T cell receptor beta chains below, sequenced in a study of blood T cell repertoires in COVID-19. Profiling relied on immunoSEQ multiplex PCR, and the TCRdb table lists in-frame clones only, not all of them. Among roughly 60,000 clones listed, roughly 90% were seen once. The source material was peripheral blood. All receptors come from a human donor in a cohort sampled during active COVID-19.

The rearrangement uses TRBV7-8 and TRBJ1-5, with D unresolved. The CDR3 spans 14 residues. Trimming left V 6 bases short and J 2 bases short, with 11 bases between. CDR1 SGHVS and CDR2 FQNEAQ come from the germline V gene. The CDR3 DNA follows: TGTGCCAGCAGTCCTTGGGGAGGCAATCAGCCCCAGCATTTT. Amino acid sequence: CASSPWGGNQPQHF. Filled out from reference TRBV7-8 and TRBJ1-5, the complete variable domain reads GAGVSQSPRYKVAKRGQDVALRCDPISGHVSLFWYQQALGQGPEFLTYFQNEAQLDKSGLPSDRFFAERPEGSVSTLKIQRTQQEDSAVYLCASSPWGGNQPQHFGDGTRLSIL.

The V gene is TRBV18, the J gene TRBJ2-1; D may be TRBD2 (7 bases). CDR3 size: 18 residues. Trimming left V 3 bases short and J 7 bases short, with 25 bases between. Germline CDR1 KGHSH, CDR2 LQKENI. The CDR3 DNA sequence: TGTGCCAGCTCACCCGGCGGAGGCCGGGGGGCGGGATTTAATGAGCAGTTCTTC. This encodes CASSPGGGRGAGFNEQFF.

This clone is a singleton in its sample. The rearrangement joins TRBV12-3 or TRBV12-4 to TRBJ2-1; no firm D call. The V end lost 2 bases, the J end lost 7 bases, and 9 bases lay between the germline ends. The CDR3 runs 13 residues. The CDR3 nucleotides are TGTGCCAGCAGTTTATTAATCGAGAATGAGCAGTTCTTC. This translates into CASSLLIENEQFF.

The chain joins TRBV11-3 to TRBJ2-5; 11 bases map to TRBD2. J was trimmed by 5 bases and V by 5 bases; bases with no gene match: 4. Germline CDR1 reads SGHNT; CDR2 reads YENEEA. The CDR3 length is 14 residues. DNA for the CDR3: TGTGCCAGCAGCATGACTAGCGGGGAGGAGACCCAGTACTTC. Translating it yields CASSMTSGEETQYF. The whole variable domain, filled in from reference TRBV11-3 and TRBJ2-5, reads EAGVVQSPRYKIIEKKQPVAFWCNPISGHNTLYWYLQNLGQGPELLIRYENEEAVDDSQLPKDRFSAERLKGVDSTLKIQPAELGDSAVYLCASSMTSGEETQYFGPGTRLLVL.

The chain employs TRBV18 and TRBJ2-3, with no clear D. CDR1 and CDR2 from the germline V gene are KGHSH and LQKENI. This CDR3 spans 13 amino acids. Trimming pared 4 bases from V and 8 bases from J, leaving 13 bases between. The chain's CDR3 is CASSQRPDSTQYF. The DNA of the CDR3 is TGTGCCAGCTCACAGCGACCTGACTCTACGCAGTATTTT.

The CDR3 spells CASSLGTGNEQFF. CDR3 coding DNA: TGTGCCAGCAGCTTAGGGACAGGGAATGAGCAGTTCTTC. The chain joins TRBV7-2 to TRBJ2-1; 8 nucleotides align to TRBD1. V dropped 1 base and J dropped 7; count of bases not matched to a gene: 0. Germline values: CDR1 SGHTA, CDR2 FQGNSA. The CDR3 consists of 13 residues.

The chain is built from TRBV7-2 and TRBJ1-5; 7 bases line up with TRBD1. Germline-derived CDR1 and CDR2 are SGHTA and FQGNSA. With V trimmed by 4 bases and J by 4 bases, 13 bases remained unmatched. This CDR3 region has 17 residues. This CDR3 reads CASSYSPQGQPNQPQHF. The CDR3 DNA reads TGTGCCAGCAGCTATAGCCCACAGGGACAGCCAAATCAGCCCCAGCATTTT.

This chain joins TRBV5-6 and TRBJ2-6; possible D gene TRBD1, 6 bases. Looked up from germline, CDR1 is SGHDT and CDR2 is YYEEEE. This CDR3 region has 16 residues. V lost 4 bases to trimming and J lost 0 bases, with 11 bases between them. DNA for the CDR3: TGTGCCAGCAGCCTTGGACAGTTCTCTGGGGCCAACGTCCTGACTTTC. Its translation: CASSLGQFSGANVLTF.

V usage is TRBV6-1 and J usage is TRBJ1-6, with 8 bases aligning to TRBD1. The CDR3 is 17 residues long. Per the germline V gene, CDR1 is MNHNS and CDR2 is SASEGT. V lost 3 bases and J lost 4; bases outside the gene matches: 8. CDR3 protein: CASSDLRDRPYNSPLHF. CDR3 nucleotides: TGTGCCAGCAGTGACCTCCGGGACAGGCCTTATAATTCACCCCTCCACTTT.

V and J are TRBV7-2 and TRBJ1-1, with D maybe TRBD1 (5 bases). The V end lost 0 bases, the J end lost 4 bases, and 12 bases lay between the germline ends. CDR1 is SGHTA and CDR2 is FQGNSA in the germline V gene. This CDR3 spans 15 amino acids. CDR3 amino acids: CASSLAGVRATEAFF. CDR3 sequence (DNA): TGTGCCAGCAGCTTAGCAGGGGTCAGGGCCACTGAAGCTTTCTTT.

The chain is built from TRBV7-2 and TRBJ2-1, with TRBD2 matching 8 bases. The trim removed 4 bases at V and 7 bases at J, leaving 12 bases unmatched. The CDR3 is made up of 16 amino acids. Germline V gene sequence: CDR1 SGHTA, CDR2 FQGNSA. DNA of the CDR3: TGTGCCAGCAGCTGGACCAGCGGGAGTGGGGGGAATGAGCAGTTCTTC. It is translated as CASSWTSGSGGNEQFF.

This chain joins TRBV29-1 and TRBJ1-2; D gene ambiguous. The CDR3 is 13 residues long. The germline V gene has CDR1 SQVTM and CDR2 ANQGSEA. With 4 bases removed from V and 2 bases from J, the gap between germline ends came to 11 bases. CDR3 nucleotides: TGCAGCGTTGGAGGGTATGACAACTATGGCTACACCTTC. Translating it yields CSVGGYDNYGYTF.

The rearrangement links TRBV6-5 to TRBJ1-1, with D hard to call. This CDR3 spans 13 amino acids. Germline-derived CDR1 and CDR2 are MNHEY and SVGAGI. V lost 0 bases and J lost 11, with 13 bases in between. The chain's CDR3 is CASSYSIGSRAFF. CDR3 nucleotide sequence: TGTGCCAGCAGTTACTCGATTGGCTCTAGGGCTTTCTTT.

The V and J genes are TRBV27 and TRBJ2-1, with D possibly TRBD2 on 6 matching bases. The CDR3 is made up of 14 amino acids. The V end lost 8 bases, the J end lost 10 bases, and 21 bases lay between the germline ends. CDR1 and CDR2 from the germline V gene are MNHEY and SMNVEV (reference sequence). CDR3 DNA: TGTGCCAGCTATTTCGGGACTCGTAGCGCCGAGCAGTTCTTC. Protein product: CASYFGTRSAEQFF.

The rearrangement joins TRBV4-2 to TRBJ2-7; 7 positions agree with TRBD2. V shed 0 bases, J shed 3 bases, and the junction held 8 bases outside the gene matches. The CDR3 is 16 residues long. Germline assignment: CDR1 LGHNA and CDR2 YNFKEQ. DNA of the CDR3: TGTGCCAGCAGCCAAGATGGGGCGGGAGTTAGCTACGAGCAGTACTTC. Residues: CASSQDGAGVSYEQYF.

CDR3 region: CASSLQRTDTQYF. The CDR3 bases are TGTGCCAGCAGCTTACAACGCACAGATACGCAGTATTTT. This rearrangement joins TRBV5-6 to TRBJ2-3; D ambiguous. Germline V gene sequence: CDR1 SGHDT, CDR2 YYEEEE. The CDR3 runs 13 residues. The germline V and J ends were trimmed by 2 bases and 1 base, with 5 bases remaining between them.

For this clone: The junction departs from germline at one end; a sequencing error may be responsible. V and J are TRBV3-1 (or the pseudogene TRBV3-2) and TRBJ2-1; TRBD2 aligns across 10 bases. Germline V lookup: CDR1 LGHDT, CDR2 YNNKEL (reference sequence). The CDR3 length is 16 residues. The CDR3: CASNQGRTSGYNEQFF. CDR3 nucleotide sequence: TGTGCCAGCAACCAAGGAAGGACTAGCGGCTACAATGAGCAGTTCTTC.

This chain links TRBV5-8 with TRBJ1-1, with TRBD1 as a possible D gene (6 bases). From germline, CDR1 is SGHTS and CDR2 YDEGEE. The CDR3 runs 14 residues. V lost 7 bases, J lost 8 bases, and 21 bases lay in between. CDR3 sequence reads: CASPTFRGAREAFF. DNA for the CDR3: TGTGCCAGCCCGACCTTCCGGGGGGCAAGAGAAGCTTTCTTT.

The chain joins TRBV3-1 (or the pseudogene TRBV3-2) to TRBJ2-7; D possibly corresponds to TRBD2 (6 bases). Germline V gene sequence: CDR1 LGHDT, CDR2 YNNKEL (reference sequence). The CDR3 loop spans 15 amino acids. The V end was cut by 1 base, the J end by 7 bases, with 17 bases between. The CDR3 loop is CASSQVGQREDEQYF. As DNA, the CDR3 is TGTGCCAGCAGCCAAGTTGGCCAGAGGGAGGATGAGCAGTACTTC.

The V gene is TRBV7-2, the J gene TRBJ2-5; D is possibly TRBD2 (6 bases). The CDR3 consists of 14 residues. Per germline, CDR1 SGHTA and CDR2 FQGNSA. V shed 3 bases and J shed 7 bases, with 15 bases lying between them. CDR3 coding DNA: TGTGCCAGCAGCTTTGGTCCCGGGAGAGGGACCCAGTACTTC. It specifies CASSFGPGRGTQYF. The variable domain in full, with the rest retrieved from reference TRBV7-2 and TRBJ2-5, is GAGVSQSPSNKVTEKGKDVELRCDPISGHTALYWYRQSLGQGLEFLIYFQGNSAPDKSGLPSDRFSAERTGGSVSTLTIQRTQQEDSAVYLCASSFGPGRGTQYFGPGTRLLVL.